The 21 T cell receptor beta chains below all came from one sample that was sequenced in a study of T cell repertoires in cytomegalovirus infection. MiXCR, applied by TCRdb to the reads, yields one record per CDR3 protein. Counted here are just under 300,000 distinct CDR3 sequences, about 9.2% occurring once; the ten biggest clones make up around 2.4%. Sequencing was done on a sample of PBMCs. The source is a human donor in good health (CMV status not recorded). Some clones in this sample may be carry-over from other donors' samples.

The sample holds many counts of this clonotype. The rearrangement joins TRBV4-2 to TRBJ2-6; D unresolved. Per germline, CDR1 LGHNA and CDR2 YNFKEQ. Trimming shortened V by 1 base and J by 0 bases, and 4 bases separated the two germline ends. The CDR3 contains 15 residues. DNA for the CDR3: TGTGCCAGCAGCCAAGGAGGCTCTGGGGCCAACGTCCTGACTTTC. Amino acid sequence: CASSQGGSGANVLTF.

Many counts were recorded for this clonotype. The genes are TRBV7-2 and TRBJ2-2; 14 bases align to TRBD2. Germline lookup yields CDR1 SGHTA and CDR2 FQGNSA. This CDR3 region has 15 residues. V dropped 3 bases and J dropped 7; count of bases not matched to a gene: 1. CDR3 in amino acids: CASSFGLAGGGELFF. In DNA, the CDR3 is TGTGCCAGCAGCTTTGGACTAGCGGGGGGCGGGGAGCTGTTTTTT. Using reference TRBV7-2 and TRBJ2-2 for the parts outside the CDR3, the full variable domain is GAGVSQSPSNKVTEKGKDVELRCDPISGHTALYWYRQSLGQGLEFLIYFQGNSAPDKSGLPSDRFSAERTGGSVSTLTIQRTQQEDSAVYLCASSFGLAGGGELFFGEGSRLTVL.

This clonotype has a count of ten or more. This chain connects TRBV7-2 to TRBJ2-7, with 7 bases fitting TRBD1. The trim removed 5 bases at V and 2 bases at J, leaving 6 bases unmatched. The CDR3 consists of 14 residues. CDR1 and CDR2 (germline): SGHTA, FQGNSA. This CDR3 reads CASSPGTVPYEQYF. CDR3 DNA sequence: TGTGCCAGCAGCCCCGGGACAGTACCCTACGAGCAGTACTTC.

This clonotype was observed at least ten times. This chain uses TRBV28 with TRBJ1-1, with 7 bases that match TRBD1. CDR3 length equals 16 residues. V lost 5 bases and J lost 0; bases outside the gene matches: 9. CDR1 and CDR2 from the germline V gene are MDHEN and SYDVKM. CDR3 bases: TGTGCCAGCAGTACCGGGGACAGCGTAATGAACACTGAAGCTTTCTTT. Amino acid sequence: CASSTGDSVMNTEAFF.

Comment on this clonotype: A clone one base away is much larger, so this may be a read error. This CDR3 fails to terminate in the conserved phenylalanine or tryptophan, so it likely reflects a read error. The J gene is TRBJ1-5, the V gene TRBV20-1; no reliable D call. CDR1 is DFQATT and CDR2 is SNEGSKA in the germline V gene (reference sequence). With 6 bases removed from V and 0 bases from J, the gap between germline ends came to 18 bases. The CDR3 has 16 residues. CDR3 sequence: CSAAALSAYSNQPQHS. The CDR3 nucleotides read TGCAGTGCCGCGGCGCTTTCGGCATATAGCAATCAGCCCCAGCATTCT.

This clonotype was seen at least ten times. V gene TRBV7-2 combines with J gene TRBJ1-1, with D perhaps matching TRBD1 (5 bases). The length of the CDR3 is 15 residues. CDR1 and CDR2 from the germline V gene are SGHTA and FQGNSA. The V gene lost 2 bases and the J gene lost 4 bases, with 14 bases spanning the gap. CDR3: CASSLWGDRGTEAFF. In DNA, the CDR3 is TGTGCCAGCAGCTTATGGGGGGATCGGGGCACTGAAGCTTTCTTT.

There are many counts of this clonotype. The chain links TRBV2 to TRBJ1-5; D remains ambiguous. Deletions cut 4 bases from V and 0 bases from J, with 10 bases between. This CDR3 contains 15 residues. Germline V gene sequence: CDR1 SNHLY, CDR2 FYNNEI. The CDR3 region is CASSGATPSNQPQHF. DNA of the CDR3: TGTGCCAGCAGTGGGGCGACACCTAGCAATCAGCCCCAGCATTTT. Variable domain in full (rest from reference TRBV2 and TRBJ1-5): EPEVTQTPSHQVTQMGQEVILRCVPISNHLYFYWYRQILGQKVEFLVSFYNNEISEKSEIFDDQFSVERPDGSNFTLKIRSTKLEDSAMYFCASSGATPSNQPQHFGDGTRLSIL.

This clonotype was seen repeatedly, ten times or more. V gene TRBV9 combines with J gene TRBJ2-3; D ambiguous. The CDR3 spans 14 residues. V shed 2 bases and J shed 0 bases, with 7 bases lying between them. The V gene's germline CDR1 is SGDLS and CDR2 YYNGEE. CDR3 residues: CASSVAASTDTQYF. CDR3 nucleotide sequence: TGTGCCAGCAGCGTTGCGGCGAGCACAGATACGCAGTATTTT.

The chain combines TRBV29-1 with TRBJ1-1; D is perhaps TRBD1 (5 bases). CDR1 and CDR2 from the germline V gene are SQVTM and ANQGSEA. The V end was cut by 7 bases, the J end by 1 base, with 13 bases between. The CDR3 is 13 amino acids. CDR3 protein: CSALWGGNTEAFF. Here the CDR3 DNA reads TGCAGCGCTCTCTGGGGGGGGAACACTGAAGCTTTCTTT.

This clonotype was counted ten times or more. The CDR3 DNA sequence: TGTGCCAGCAGCTTAATTAGCGGGGGGGCCGGGGGGGAGCAGTTCTTC. Translating gives CASSLISGGAGGEQFF. The chain is built from TRBV7-2 and TRBJ2-1; 11 bases are a match to TRBD2. Looked up from germline, CDR1 is SGHTA and CDR2 is FQGNSA. The CDR3 is 16 residues long. The J segment lost 10 bases and the V segment lost 2 bases, leaving 10 bases of the junction unmatched.

The sample holds many counts of this clonotype. The gene calls are TRBV12-3 or TRBV12-4 and TRBJ2-3, with 9 bases matching TRBD2. V was pared by 5 bases and J by 3 bases, with 6 bases of the junction left unmatched. This CDR3 has 15 amino acids. In nucleotides, the CDR3 is TGTGCCAGCAGTACCAGCGGGGGGCCGACAGATACGCAGTATTTT. Its protein is CASSTSGGPTDTQYF.

The table lists this clonotype with many counts. The chain has TRBV6-2 or TRBV6-3 and TRBJ1-1, with D perhaps matching TRBD1 (6 bases). The CDR3 loop spans 18 amino acids. V dropped 6 bases and J dropped 0 bases, with 23 bases sitting between them. Germline V gene data show CDR1 as MNHEY and CDR2 as SVGEGT. The DNA of the CDR3 is TGTGCCAGCAGCTTGGGAGGGGGTACAGCCCTCATGAACACTGAAGCTTTCTTT. This codes for CASSLGGGTALMNTEAFF.

This clonotype has a handful of counts. The CDR3 DNA reads as TGTGCCAGTAGTCGACAGGGTTATTCCCCGTACAATGAGCAGTTCTTC. Its protein product is CASSRQGYSPYNEQFF. The chain links TRBV19 to TRBJ2-1; 7 bases fit TRBD1. Trimming at V came to 5 bases and at J to 4 bases, leaving 11 bases not matched to a gene. Per germline, CDR1 LNHDA and CDR2 SQIVND (reference sequence). CDR3 length equals 16 residues.

This clonotype was recorded many times. This chain links TRBV5-1 with TRBJ1-2, with a weak D call TRBD1 (5 bases). V gave up 3 bases and J gave up 8 bases, with 23 bases separating them. The germline CDR1 and CDR2 sequences are SGHRS and YFSETQ. The CDR3 is 16 amino acids. CDR3 protein: CASSSGTTDTLRGYTF. CDR3 DNA sequence: TGCGCCAGCAGCTCGGGGACCACCGACACTCTACGGGGCTACACCTTC.

The chain combines TRBV28 with TRBJ1-3; 7 bases map to TRBD1. Losses at the gene ends were 8 bases for V and 2 bases for J; bases not matched to a gene: 9. Germline CDR1 and CDR2: MDHEN and SYDVKM. The CDR3 runs 15 residues. This chain's CDR3 is CASGGGGRTGNTIYF. The CDR3, as DNA: TGTGCCAGCGGAGGGGGCGGTAGAACTGGAAACACCATATATTTT. Complete variable domain (other parts from reference TRBV28 and TRBJ1-3): DVKVTQSSRYLVKRTGEKVFLECVQDMDHENMFWYRQDPGLGLRLIYFSYDVKMKEKGDIPEGYSVSREKKERFSLILESASTNQTSMYLCASGGGGRTGNTIYFGEGSWLTVV.

There are many counts of this clonotype. The genes are TRBV7-2 and TRBJ2-5; D gene uncertain. Trimming shortened V by 8 bases and J by 7 bases, and 11 bases separated the two germline ends. CDR1 is SGHTA, CDR2 FQGNSA, per germline. The CDR3 extends over 11 amino acids. DNA of the CDR3: TGTGCCAGCTCCCGGGTAGGGACCCAGTACTTC. It yields the protein CASSRVGTQYF. Together with reference TRBV7-2 and TRBJ2-5, the CDR3 gives the full variable domain: GAGVSQSPSNKVTEKGKDVELRCDPISGHTALYWYRQSLGQGLEFLIYFQGNSAPDKSGLPSDRFSAERTGGSVSTLTIQRTQQEDSAVYLCASSRVGTQYFGPGTRLLVL.

In its sample, this clonotype was seen a few times. The chain carries TRBV14 and TRBJ2-1, with D possibly matching TRBD2 (6 bases). There are 13 residues in the CDR3. The germline V and J ends were trimmed by 8 bases and 1 base, with 9 bases remaining between them. CDR1 is SGHDN, CDR2 FVKESK, per germline. The CDR3 DNA sequence: TGTGCCAGCTGGGGGGAGTCCTACAATGAGCAGTTCTTC. The encoded protein is CASWGESYNEQFF.

This clonotype came up many times. The chain employs TRBV6-2 or TRBV6-3 and TRBJ2-7, with TRBD1 identical over 7 bases. The germline V gene has CDR1 MNHEY and CDR2 SVGEGT. The CDR3 covers 15 residues. The trim removed 6 bases at V and 2 bases at J, leaving 10 bases unmatched. This CDR3 reads CASSPPGQDAYEQYV. The CDR3 DNA sequence: TGTGCCAGCAGCCCCCCCGGACAGGACGCCTACGAGCAGTACGTC.

With respect to this clonotype: A much larger clone lies one base from this, so it may be a read error. This chain uses TRBV12-3 or TRBV12-4 with TRBJ1-5; D not resolved. The CDR3 totals 14 residues. Trimming removed 5 bases at V and 6 bases at J, with 14 bases between. The CDR3 DNA is TGTGCCAGCAGTATGGGGAGGGTCGTTCAGCCCCAGCATTTT. The encoded protein is CASSMGRVVQPQHF.

Ten or more counts support this clonotype. The CDR3 DNA reads as TGTGCCAGCAGTCGGACAGGGTTGAACACTGAAGCTTTCTTT. Translation: CASSRTGLNTEAFF. The genes are TRBV28 and TRBJ1-1; 8 nucleotides align to TRBD1. From germline, CDR1 is MDHEN and CDR2 SYDVKM. The CDR3 extends over 14 amino acids. J was trimmed by 0 bases and V by 5 bases; bases with no gene match: 2.

This clonotype was found many times. The V gene is TRBV6-5, the J gene TRBJ1-1; no firm D call. From germline, CDR1 is MNHEY and CDR2 SVGAGI. V was cut by 2 bases and J by 3 bases, with 7 bases left in between. CDR3 length: 13 residues. The chain's CDR3 is CASSYGRHTEAFF. The CDR3, as DNA: TGTGCCAGCAGTTACGGAAGACACACTGAAGCTTTCTTT.